This T cell receptor (beta chain) appears in the sequencing data of a study of T cell responses to AZD1222 COVID-19 vaccine. The study, taken as a whole, reports: Nearly half of spike-specific TCRs reportedly target unmutated variant regions. Increases in Spike-specific TCR breadth and depth were seen after two AZD1222 doses.

As to this clone: Its antigen is undetermined.

V dropped 11 bases and J dropped 1; count of bases not matched to a gene: 10. This CDR3 contains 14 residues. Germline lookup yields CDR1 MDHEN and CDR2 SYDVKM. Produced via immunoSEQ multiplex PCR; TCRdb's table is partial and in-frame only. The sample contains 70,000 to 95,000 clones, about nine tenths of which appear only once. The J gene is TRBJ1-2, the V gene TRBV28, with 7 bases fitting TRBD1. The source was peripheral blood, collected 28 days after the second AZD1222 dose. This TCR came from an adult who received the AZD1222 COVID-19 vaccine. In DNA form, the CDR3 reads TGTGCCTCCCAGGGGGGGACGGTTAACTATGGCTACACCTTC. Protein sequence: CASQGGTVNYGYTF.